One sample yielded the 25 T cell receptor beta chains listed below, sequenced in a study of cytomegalovirus exposure and HLA in healthy donors. Primers for the PCR totalled 60 Vbeta and 13 Jbeta. Clones were read by immunoSEQ multiplex PCR, and TCRdb kept only the in-frame ones, dropping some. This sample has about 130,000 clones, with roughly 70% found just once. The material sequenced was PBMCs. These receptor sequences come from a man younger than 35 in good health and CMV-seropositive.

The genes are TRBV19 and TRBJ2-7; 8 nucleotides agree with TRBD1. The CDR3 spans 14 residues. The germline CDR1 and CDR2 sequences are LNHDA and SQIVND (reference sequence). With V trimmed by 3 bases and J by 4 bases, 5 bases remained unmatched. The CDR3 nucleotides are TGTGCCAGTAGTATCGGGACAGGACCATACGAGCAGTACTTC. Amino acids: CASSIGTGPYEQYF.

For this clone: Other DNA variants within this sample encode the same CDR3. V usage is TRBV30 and J usage is TRBJ1-2, with TRBD1 matching 7 bases. There are 13 residues in the CDR3. The germline gives CDR1 GTSNPN, CDR2 SVGIG (reference sequence). V shed 3 bases and J 5 bases; nucleotides not matched to a gene: 6. CDR3 nucleotides: TGTGCCTGGAGCCGGGACAGACCTTATGGCTACACCTTC. It codes for CAWSRDRPYGYTF.

The chain combines TRBV25-1 with TRBJ1-5; tentatively, D is TRBD1 (5 bases). Germline V gene sequence: CDR1 MGHDK, CDR2 SYGVNS. V dropped 5 bases and J dropped 0 bases, with 11 bases sitting between them. This CDR3 has 15 residues. The CDR3 is CASSRGDYSNQPQHF. The CDR3 DNA reads TGTGCCAGCAGTCGGGGGGACTATAGCAATCAGCCCCAGCATTTT.

The CDR3 bases are TGTGCCACCAGCAGAGATCAAGGGGGCTTTGGTGAGCAGTACTTC. Amino acid sequence: CATSRDQGGFGEQYF. The rearrangement joins TRBV15 to TRBJ2-7, with 7 bases that match TRBD1. Germline-derived CDR1 and CDR2 are LNHNV and YYDKDF (reference sequence). V shed 0 bases, J shed 7 bases, and the junction held 9 bases outside the gene matches. CDR3 size: 15 residues.

The chain employs TRBV12-5 and TRBJ1-5, with D tentatively TRBD1 (6 bases). Trimming removed 5 bases from V and 2 bases from J, with 7 bases in between. Germline-derived CDR1 and CDR2 are LGHNT and FRNRAP. CDR3 length: 13 residues. DNA of the CDR3: TGTGCTAGTGGTCCAGGGGGCAATCAGCCCCAGCATTTT. Translation gives CASGPGGNQPQHF.

The chain has TRBV29-1 and TRBJ2-5, with a weak D call TRBD2 (5 bases). From germline, CDR1 is SQVTM and CDR2 ANQGSEA. V lost 1 base and J 3 bases, leaving 6 bases between the germline ends. This CDR3 has 12 residues. The CDR3 DNA reads TGCAGCGTTGAAGTCGGGGAAGAGACCCAGTACTTC. Its protein product is CSVEVGEETQYF.

This clone has more than one count but fewer than ten. The chain uses TRBV6-5 and TRBJ2-2; TRBD1 matches at 7 bases. Germline CDR1 and CDR2: MNHEY and SVGAGI. The CDR3 extends over 14 amino acids. Germline trimming cut 7 bases from V and 6 bases from J; bases unmatched to any gene: 8. CDR3 coding DNA: TGTGCCAGCACGAGGACAGGATCGGCCGGGGAGCTGTTTTTT. Amino acid sequence: CASTRTGSAGELFF.

The chain has TRBV4-3 and TRBJ2-2; weak D call: TRBD1 (5 bases). The V gene's germline CDR1 is LGHNA and CDR2 YSLEER. Trimming shortened V by 2 bases and J by 3 bases, and 13 bases separated the two germline ends. The CDR3 totals 16 residues. CDR3 in DNA: TGCGCCAGCAGCCAACTCCCAGGGCTGGACACCGGGGAGCTGTTTTTT. Translating gives CASSQLPGLDTGELFF.

The rearrangement uses TRBV5-4 and TRBJ2-1; weak D call: TRBD1 (5 bases). Germline assignment: CDR1 SGHNT and CDR2 YYREEE (reference sequence). V was trimmed by 4 bases and J by 6 bases, leaving 11 bases between them. The CDR3 has 13 amino acids. CDR3 DNA: TGTGCCAGCAGCCTACCCCAGGGCAATGAGCAGTTCTTC. It translates to CASSLPQGNEQFF. The full variable domain, rest sourced from reference TRBV5-4 and TRBJ2-1, is ETGVTQSPTHLIKTRGQQVTLRCSSQSGHNTVSWYQQALGQGPQFIFQYYREEENGRGNFPPRFSGLQFPNYSSELNVNALELDDSALYLCASSLPQGNEQFFGPGTRLTVL.

This chain links TRBV15 with TRBJ1-1, with 9 bases matching TRBD1. The V and J ends lost 3 bases and 6 bases, in that order; junction bases with no gene match: 5. CDR1 LNHNV and CDR2 YYDKDF come from the germline V gene (reference sequence). This CDR3 is built from 14 residues. Here the CDR3 DNA reads TGTGCCACCAGCAGCCGGGACAGGGCGTCTGAAGCTTTCTTT. Amino acids: CATSSRDRASEAFF.

V and J are TRBV6-5 and TRBJ2-5, with 12 bases identical to TRBD2. Gene TRBJ2-7 matches the end of the DNA better, so the J call may be wrong. Germline loops: CDR1 MNHEY, CDR2 SVGAGI. This CDR3 region has 15 residues. Here the CDR3 DNA reads TGTGCCAGCAGTTACTCGACTAGCGGGAGTTACGAGCAGTACTTC. This codes for CASSYSTSGSYEQYF.

This clone showed up just a few times. V usage is TRBV7-9 and J usage is TRBJ2-7, with 9 bases lining up with TRBD1. The CDR3 runs to 16 residues. Trimming cost V 5 bases and J 5 bases; bases outside gene matches: 13. The germline gives CDR1 SEHNR, CDR2 FQNEAQ (reference sequence). CDR3 region: CASSPISGTGSDEQYF. The DNA for the CDR3 is TGTGCCAGCAGCCCGATATCCGGGACAGGGTCTGACGAGCAGTACTTC.

The chain carries TRBV13 and TRBJ2-5; the D is unclear. The CDR3 extends over 14 amino acids. The germline CDR1 and CDR2 sequences are PRHDT and FYEKMQ (reference sequence). The ends were cut back, 3 bases at V and 5 bases at J, with 13 bases in the middle. The CDR3 nucleotides are TGTGCCAGCAGCTTGATGGCCGCCCCGGAGACCCAGTACTTC. It is translated as CASSLMAAPETQYF.

The chain couples TRBV5-4 to TRBJ1-5, with 7 bases identical to TRBD1. The germline gives CDR1 SGHNT, CDR2 YYREEE (reference sequence). There are 15 residues in the CDR3. The ends lost 4 bases at V and 2 bases at J; junction bases unmatched: 6. CDR3 sequence: CASSPGTGGNQPQHF. The CDR3 DNA reads TGTGCCAGCAGCCCCGGTACAGGGGGCAATCAGCCCCAGCATTTT.

The chain recombines TRBV5-6 with TRBJ1-4, with D perhaps TRBD1 (5 bases). There are 15 residues in the CDR3. The ends were cut back, 0 bases at V and 4 bases at J, with 10 bases in the middle. CDR1 and CDR2 from the germline V gene are SGHDT and YYEEEE. The chain's CDR3 is CASSLGTGVNEKLFF. DNA for the CDR3: TGTGCCAGCAGCTTGGGAACAGGTGTTAATGAAAAACTGTTTTTT. Full variable domain (rest looked up from reference TRBV5-6 and TRBJ1-4): DAGVTQSPTHLIKTRGQQVTLRCSPKSGHDTVSWYQQALGQGPQFIFQYYEEEERQRGNFPDRFSGHQFPNYSSELNVNALLLGDSALYLCASSLGTGVNEKLFFGSGTQLSVL.

V and J are TRBV6-5 and TRBJ2-7; tentatively, D is TRBD2 (6 bases). The CDR3 spans 13 residues. Trimming removed 2 bases from V and 5 bases from J, with 10 bases in between. Germline CDR1 and CDR2: MNHEY and SVGAGI. The CDR3 region has the DNA TGTGCCAGCAGTTACGTGGAGGGCCACGAGCAGTACTTC. Residues: CASSYVEGHEQYF.

The genes are TRBV4-2 and TRBJ2-5; TRBD2 agrees at 13 bases. Germline V CDR1 and CDR2: LGHNA, YNFKEQ. V shed 4 bases, J shed 4 bases, and the junction held 0 bases outside the gene matches. CDR3 size: 14 residues. The CDR3 is CASSRTSGRETQYF. The CDR3 DNA is TGTGCCAGCAGCCGGACTAGCGGGAGAGAGACCCAGTACTTC.

The chain has TRBV5-4 and TRBJ2-7; the match to TRBD1 covers 9 bases. CDR1 and CDR2 (germline): SGHNT, YYREEE (reference sequence). The CDR3 consists of 19 residues. J gave up 2 bases and V 4 bases, and 19 bases lay outside the gene matches. In DNA form, the CDR3 reads TGTGCCAGCAGCACGAGAAAGGGACAGGGTGAAGGGGCCACCTACGAGCAGTACTTC. This translates into CASSTRKGQGEGATYEQYF.

The V call is TRBV7-3, the J call TRBJ1-1; possible D gene TRBD1, 5 bases. Trimming removed 5 bases at V and 3 bases at J, with 16 bases between. Germline V lookup: CDR1 SGHTA, CDR2 FQGTGA. This CDR3 has 15 residues. The chain's CDR3 is CASSPARGRYTEAFF. The CDR3 nucleotides read TGTGCCAGCAGCCCTGCGCGGGGCCGGTACACTGAAGCTTTCTTT.

The CDR3 sequence: CASSPGRGLAYEQYF. Written as DNA, the CDR3 is TGCGCCAGCAGCCCTGGAAGAGGACTAGCGTACGAGCAGTACTTC. The rearrangement joins TRBV5-1 to TRBJ2-7; 9 bases align to TRBD2. Germline V gene sequence: CDR1 SGHRS, CDR2 YFSETQ. The CDR3 has 15 amino acids. After removal of 4 bases from V and 4 bases from J, the junction contained 9 bases not matched to a gene.

The rearrangement joins TRBV10-3 to TRBJ2-5; 7 bases agree with TRBD1. This CDR3 contains 13 residues. The germline V gene encodes CDR1 ENHRY and CDR2 SYGVKD. Trimming took 6 bases from V and 5 from J; bases not matched to a gene: 6. The CDR3, as DNA: TGTGCCATCAGCGACAGGGATGGGGAGACCCAGTACTTC. It codes for CAISDRDGETQYF.

In its sample, this clone was seen a few times. V gene TRBV5-1 combines with J gene TRBJ1-5; D is possibly TRBD1 (5 bases). The ends were cut back, 0 bases at V and 6 bases at J, with 10 bases in the middle. CDR1 and CDR2 (germline): SGHRS, YFSETQ. This CDR3 has 14 amino acids. The CDR3 DNA reads TGCGCCAGCAGCTTGGCCCAGGGTAGTCAGCCCCAGCATTTT. This codes for CASSLAQGSQPQHF.

CDR3 DNA: TGTGCCAGCAGTTTTTCACAGGGGAGCTCACCCCTCCACTTT. This gives the protein CASSFSQGSSPLHF. This sequence joins TRBV7-2 and TRBJ1-6; 7 nucleotides agree with TRBD1. This CDR3 is 14 amino acids long. Germline V gene sequence: CDR1 SGHTA, CDR2 FQGNSA. After removal of 6 bases from V and 10 bases from J, the junction contained 9 bases not matched to a gene.

The V gene is TRBV7-9, the J gene TRBJ1-5, with D tentatively TRBD1 (5 bases). The CDR3 extends over 15 amino acids. In germline, CDR1 is SEHNR, CDR2 FQNEAQ (reference sequence). Trimming shortened V by 1 base and J by 2 bases, and 9 bases separated the two germline ends. The CDR3 reads CASSLGGTRNQPQHF. The CDR3 bases are TGTGCCAGCAGCTTAGGGGGCACCCGCAATCAGCCCCAGCATTTT.

The chain combines TRBV10-1 with TRBJ1-5; D unresolved. The CDR3 length is 12 residues. With 6 bases removed from V and 9 bases from J, the gap between germline ends came to 12 bases. CDR1 WNHNN and CDR2 SYGVQD come from the germline V gene (reference sequence). The CDR3 bases are TGCGCCAGCAGCCCCGATAGATGGCCCCAGCATTTT. This encodes CASSPDRWPQHF.